The 8 T cell receptor beta chains below come from one sample, sequenced in a study of PD-1 blockade in classical Hodgkin lymphoma. Relapse after autologous stem cell transplantation occurred in every patient, and brentuximab vedotin exposure varied. Profiling relied on immunoSEQ multiplex PCR, and the TCRdb table lists in-frame clones only, not all of them. Among over 35,000 clones, approximately 86% were seen once, and the ten largest hold 5.5% to 6.5%. This specimen consisted of peripheral blood mononuclear cells (PBMCs), obtained before the second cycle of nivolumab. These receptors came from a human donor with classical Hodgkin lymphoma.

The chain is built from TRBV6-5 and TRBJ2-3, with 7 bases aligning to TRBD1. The CDR3 runs to 15 residues. Germline lookup yields CDR1 MNHEY and CDR2 SVGAGI. V lost 5 bases to trimming and J lost 0 bases; unmatched junction nucleotides: 5. In DNA, the CDR3 is TGTGCCAGCAGTCTTCCGGGACAGAGCACAGATACGCAGTATTTT. Encoded protein: CASSLPGQSTDTQYF.

CDR3 loop: CASSPDGYEQYF. CDR3 sequence (DNA): TGTGCCAGCAGCCCAGACGGGTACGAGCAGTACTTC. The chain couples TRBV9 to TRBJ2-7; D is unclear. Trimming took 4 bases from V and 4 from J, leaving 9 bases between them. The germline CDR1 and CDR2 sequences are SGDLS and YYNGEE. The CDR3 loop spans 12 amino acids.

V gene TRBV19 combines with J gene TRBJ1-5; TRBD1 might be the D (6 bases). This CDR3 has 15 residues. The germline V gene encodes CDR1 LNHDA and CDR2 SQIVND (reference sequence). Trimming cost V 2 bases and J 1 base, with 9 bases left between them. The CDR3 DNA follows: TGTGCCAGTAGTATACAGGGGTCGAGCAATCAGCCCCAGCATTTT. Amino acids: CASSIQGSSNQPQHF.

V and J are TRBV7-2 and TRBJ2-3; D not certain. V shed 1 base and J shed 3 bases, with 11 bases lying between them. Germline V gene lookup returns CDR1 SGHTA and CDR2 FQGNSA. The CDR3 runs to 15 residues. The chain's CDR3 is CASSLGAFGTDTQYF. CDR3 in DNA: TGTGCCAGCAGCTTAGGAGCGTTTGGGACAGATACGCAGTATTTT.

The rearrangement joins TRBV5-6 to TRBJ2-7, with a weak D call TRBD2 (5 bases). The V gene's germline CDR1 is SGHDT and CDR2 YYEEEE. CDR3 length: 14 amino acids. Trimming cost V 4 bases and J 1 base, with 12 bases left between them. In DNA, the CDR3 is TGTGCCAGCAGCAGGGAGACGATATCCTACGAGCAGTACTTC. Its protein product is CASSRETISYEQYF. Full variable domain (rest looked up from reference TRBV5-6 and TRBJ2-7): DAGVTQSPTHLIKTRGQQVTLRCSPKSGHDTVSWYQQALGQGPQFIFQYYEEEERQRGNFPDRFSGHQFPNYSSELNVNALLLGDSALYLCASSRETISYEQYFGPGTRLTVT.

J is TRBJ1-5 and V is TRBV6-1, with no clear D. Germline V gene sequence: CDR1 MNHNS, CDR2 SASEGT. Trimming stripped 3 bases from V and 11 bases from J, with 20 bases between. The CDR3 contains 15 residues. CDR3 region: CASSDEYGVSATQHF. The CDR3 nucleotides read TGTGCCAGCAGTGATGAATATGGAGTATCCGCGACCCAGCATTTT.

The gene calls are TRBV9 and TRBJ1-1, with 8 bases fitting TRBD1. Losses at the gene ends were 1 base for V and 4 bases for J; bases not matched to a gene: 6. Germline values: CDR1 SGDLS, CDR2 YYNGEE. The CDR3 runs 15 residues. DNA for the CDR3: TGTGCCAGCAGCGTATCTCAGGGGGCGCCCACTGAAGCTTTCTTT. Protein product: CASSVSQGAPTEAFF.

V and J are TRBV28 and TRBJ1-1; TRBD1 agrees at 8 bases. V shed 7 bases and J 3 bases; nucleotides not matched to a gene: 13. CDR1 and CDR2 from the germline V gene are MDHEN and SYDVKM. There are 16 residues in the CDR3. CDR3 region: CASTTFDRGWYTEAFF. The DNA for the CDR3 is TGTGCCAGCACTACCTTCGACAGGGGTTGGTACACTGAAGCTTTCTTT.